The sequence of this TCR beta chain was determined in a study of T cells after yellow fever vaccination. Germline-derived CDR1 and CDR2 are MNHNY and SVGAGI (reference sequence). The ends were cut back, 10 bases at V and 6 bases at J, with 11 bases in the middle. This CDR3 comprises 11 residues. A 5'RACE template-switching step, the method used to make TCR cDNA, added a universal primer site and UMIs. TCRdb processed the 5' RACE reads anew with MiXCR; each CDR3 protein has one entry. Of around 300,000 distinct CDR3 sequences listed, approximately 12% were seen once; the top ten hold roughly 0.5%. This clonotype originated in a man aged 30 to 39 who received the YFV17D yellow fever vaccine. The material sequenced was CD4+ T cells sorted from PBMCs, taken 45 days after the yellow fever booster vaccination. The chain is built from TRBV6-6 and TRBJ2-3; D ambiguous. CDR3 loop: CATRAWDTQYF. The CDR3 DNA reads TGTGCCACCCGGGCTTGGGATACGCAGTATTTT.